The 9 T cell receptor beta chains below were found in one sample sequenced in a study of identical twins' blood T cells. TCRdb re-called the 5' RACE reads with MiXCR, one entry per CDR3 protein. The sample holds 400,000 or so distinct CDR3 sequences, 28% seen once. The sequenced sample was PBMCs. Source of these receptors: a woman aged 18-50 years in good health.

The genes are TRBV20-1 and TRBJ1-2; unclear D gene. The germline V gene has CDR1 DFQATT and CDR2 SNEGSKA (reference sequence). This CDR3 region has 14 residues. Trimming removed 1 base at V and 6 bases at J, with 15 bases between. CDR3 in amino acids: CSARGQQFINGYTF. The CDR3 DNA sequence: TGCAGTGCTAGAGGACAACAGTTTATCAATGGCTACACCTTC.

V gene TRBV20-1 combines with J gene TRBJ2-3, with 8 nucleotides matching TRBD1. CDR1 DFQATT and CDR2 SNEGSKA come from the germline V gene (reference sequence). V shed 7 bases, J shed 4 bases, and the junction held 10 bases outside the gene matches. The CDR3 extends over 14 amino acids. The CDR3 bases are TGCAGTGGTTTCGTGACAGGGGACGCAGATACGCAGTATTTT. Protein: CSGFVTGDADTQYF.

In nucleotides, the CDR3 is TGTGCCAGCAGTTTTTGGCGGGAGGCCAGCGAGCAGTACTTC. Its translation is CASSFWREASEQYF. The chain employs TRBV6-2 or TRBV6-3 and TRBJ2-7; TRBD2 agrees at 8 bases. The V segment lost 4 bases and the J segment 6 bases; nucleotides outside the gene matches: 8. Germline assignment: CDR1 MNHEY and CDR2 SVGEGT. The CDR3 has 14 residues.

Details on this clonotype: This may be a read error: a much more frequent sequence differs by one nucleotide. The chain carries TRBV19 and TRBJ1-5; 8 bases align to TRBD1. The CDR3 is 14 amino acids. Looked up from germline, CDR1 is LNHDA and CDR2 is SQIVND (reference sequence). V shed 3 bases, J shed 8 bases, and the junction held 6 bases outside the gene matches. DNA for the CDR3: TGTGCCAGTAGTATTGACAGGGGCCAGGAGCCCCAGCATTTT. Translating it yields CASSIDRGQEPQHF.

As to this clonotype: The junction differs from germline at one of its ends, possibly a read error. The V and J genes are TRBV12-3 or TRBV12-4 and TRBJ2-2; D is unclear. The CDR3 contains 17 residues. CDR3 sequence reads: CASSTLEAYSNTVELFF. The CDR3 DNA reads TGTGCCAGCAGCACACTTGAGGCCTATTCGAACACCGTGGAGCTGTTTTTT.

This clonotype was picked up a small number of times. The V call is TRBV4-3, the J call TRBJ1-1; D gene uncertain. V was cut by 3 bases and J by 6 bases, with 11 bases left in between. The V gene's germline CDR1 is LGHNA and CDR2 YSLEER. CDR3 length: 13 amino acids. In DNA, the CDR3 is TGCGCCAGCAGCCACGCGGACCGCGCTGAAGCTTTCTTT. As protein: CASSHADRAEAFF.

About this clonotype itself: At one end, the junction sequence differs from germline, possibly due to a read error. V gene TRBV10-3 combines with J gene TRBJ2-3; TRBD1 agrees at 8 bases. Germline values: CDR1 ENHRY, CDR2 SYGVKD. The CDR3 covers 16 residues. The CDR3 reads CAISEVDREVTDTRYF. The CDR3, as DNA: TGTGCCATCAGTGAGGTGGACAGGGAGGTGACAGATACGCGGTATTTT.

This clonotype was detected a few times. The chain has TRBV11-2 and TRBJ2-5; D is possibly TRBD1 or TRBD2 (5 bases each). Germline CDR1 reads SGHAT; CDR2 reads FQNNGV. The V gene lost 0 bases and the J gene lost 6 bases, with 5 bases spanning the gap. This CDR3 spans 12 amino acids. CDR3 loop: CASSLEGQTQYF. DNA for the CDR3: TGTGCCAGCAGCTTAGAGGGACAGACCCAGTACTTC.

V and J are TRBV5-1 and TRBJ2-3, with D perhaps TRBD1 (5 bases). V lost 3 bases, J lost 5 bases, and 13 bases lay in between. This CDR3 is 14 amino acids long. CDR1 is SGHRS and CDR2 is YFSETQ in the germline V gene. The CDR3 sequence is CASSSTGFGDTQYF. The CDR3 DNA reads TGCGCCAGCAGCTCAACAGGTTTTGGAGATACGCAGTATTTT.